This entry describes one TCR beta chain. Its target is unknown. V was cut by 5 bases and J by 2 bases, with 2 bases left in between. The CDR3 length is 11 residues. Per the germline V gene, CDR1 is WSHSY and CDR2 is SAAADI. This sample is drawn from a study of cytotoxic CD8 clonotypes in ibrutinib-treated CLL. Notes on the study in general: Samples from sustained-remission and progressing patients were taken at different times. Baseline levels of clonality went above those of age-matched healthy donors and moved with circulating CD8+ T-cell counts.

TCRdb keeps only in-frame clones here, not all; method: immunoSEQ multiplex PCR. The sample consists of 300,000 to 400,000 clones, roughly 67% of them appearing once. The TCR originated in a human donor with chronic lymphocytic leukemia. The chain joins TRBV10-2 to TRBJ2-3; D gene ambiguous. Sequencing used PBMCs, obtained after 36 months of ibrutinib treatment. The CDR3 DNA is TGCGCCAGCAGTCCCACAGATACGCAGTATTTT. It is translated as CASSPTDTQYF.